The next 6 T cell receptor beta chains were all read from a single sample in a study of blood T cell repertoires in COVID-19. Libraries were prepared by immunoSEQ multiplex PCR; TCRdb keeps only in-frame clonotypes and omits some of them. The sample lists some 160,000 clones; just over 90% were seen once. Sequenced input: peripheral blood. These receptors originate from a man aged 18 to 35 with acute or convalescent COVID-19.

V is TRBV9 and J is TRBJ1-2, with D maybe TRBD1 (5 bases). V was pared by 0 bases and J by 4 bases, with 22 bases between. Germline CDR1 reads SGDLS; CDR2 reads YYNGEE. This CDR3 region has 18 residues. Here the CDR3 reads CASSVAVRFSVGGYGYTF. The CDR3 coding sequence is TGTGCCAGCAGCGTAGCAGTCAGGTTTTCGGTGGGGGGCTATGGCTACACCTTC.

The V and J genes are TRBV5-1 and TRBJ1-6; D is perhaps TRBD1 (5 bases). CDR3 length equals 16 residues. V lost 4 bases, J lost 8 bases, and 19 bases lay in between. From germline, CDR1 is SGHRS and CDR2 YFSETQ. The CDR3 DNA is TGCGCCAGCAGCCTGATCCCGGGGGGTTTTGATTCACCCCTCCACTTT. This translates into CASSLIPGGFDSPLHF.

This clone appeared a single time. The rearrangement links TRBV19 to TRBJ1-1; D unresolved. The CDR3 has 13 residues. Germline values: CDR1 LNHDA, CDR2 SQIVND (reference sequence). The V end was cut by 3 bases, the J end by 1 base, with 6 bases between. The CDR3 sequence is CASSISGNTEAFF. The CDR3 nucleotides read TGTGCCAGTAGTATCTCAGGGAACACTGAAGCTTTCTTT. The full variable domain, completed using reference TRBV19 and TRBJ1-1, is DGGITQSPKYLFRKEGQNVTLSCEQNLNHDAMYWYRQDPGQGLRLIYYSQIVNDFQKGDIAEGYSVSREKKESFPLTVTSAQKNPTAFYLCASSISGNTEAFFGQGTRLTVV.

The V and J genes are TRBV2 and TRBJ1-1, with TRBD1 identical over 9 bases. V lost 6 bases to trimming and J lost 3 bases; unmatched junction nucleotides: 8. Germline CDR1 is SNHLY and CDR2 is FYNNEI. The CDR3 covers 15 residues. CDR3 DNA sequence: TGTGCCAGCAGAACGGACAGGGGAGGGGACACTGAAGCTTTCTTT. This translates into CASRTDRGGDTEAFF.

The chain carries TRBV12-3 or TRBV12-4 and TRBJ1-2; 8 bases match TRBD1. After removal of 6 bases from V and 8 bases from J, the junction contained 8 bases not matched to a gene. The CDR3 has 13 residues. CDR3 protein: CASRQGGRRGYTF. For the CDR3, the DNA is TGTGCCAGCAGACAGGGGGGAAGAAGGGGCTACACCTTC.

This sequence joins TRBV6-5 and TRBJ1-1; 8 nucleotides align to TRBD1. This CDR3 is built from 13 residues. Trimming at V came to 5 bases and at J to 3 bases, leaving 2 bases not matched to a gene. Germline CDR1 reads MNHEY; CDR2 reads SVGAGI. CDR3 DNA sequence: TGTGCCAGCAGTCGGACAGGGTACACTGAAGCTTTCTTT. This codes for CASSRTGYTEAFF.